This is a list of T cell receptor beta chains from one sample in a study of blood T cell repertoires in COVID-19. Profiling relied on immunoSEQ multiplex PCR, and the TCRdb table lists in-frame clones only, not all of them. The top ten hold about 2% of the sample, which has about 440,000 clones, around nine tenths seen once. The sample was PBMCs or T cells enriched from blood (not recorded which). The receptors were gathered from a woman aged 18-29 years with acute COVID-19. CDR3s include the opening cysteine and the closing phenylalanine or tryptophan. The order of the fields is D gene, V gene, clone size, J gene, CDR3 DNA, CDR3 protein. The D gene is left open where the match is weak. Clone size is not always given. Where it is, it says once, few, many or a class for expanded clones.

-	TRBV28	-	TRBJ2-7	TGTGCCATACAAAGGGGAATCGAGCAGTACTTC	CAIQRGIEQYF
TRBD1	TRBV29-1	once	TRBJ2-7	TGCAGCGTCCCGGGACAGGGCACCTACGAGCAGTACTTC	CSVPGQGTYEQYF
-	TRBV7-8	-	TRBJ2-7	TGTGCCAGCAGCTTAGCTTCCACCTACGAGCAGTACTTC	CASSLASTYEQYF
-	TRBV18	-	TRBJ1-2	TGTGCCAGCTCACCAGGAGAGCTCTATGGCTACACCTTC	CASSPGELYGYTF
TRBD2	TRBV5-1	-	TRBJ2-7	TGCGCCAGCAGCTCCCCAGGACTAGCGGGCGAGCAGTACTTC	CASSSPGLAGEQYF
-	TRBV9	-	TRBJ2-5	TGTGCCAGCAGCGCCCGCCGGAGTGAGGAGACCCAGTACTTC	CASSARRSEETQYF
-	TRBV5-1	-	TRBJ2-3	TGCGCCAGCAGCTTGACTCCCCAAGCAGATACGCAGTATTTT	CASSLTPQADTQYF
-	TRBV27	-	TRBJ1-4	TGTGCCACCCGGAGGTCCCCAGGTGAAAAACTGTTTTTT	CATRRSPGEKLFF
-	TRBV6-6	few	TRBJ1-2	TGTGCCAGCAGTAGTTTAGGAACAGCTGATCCCTATGGCTACACCTTC	CASSSLGTADPYGYTF
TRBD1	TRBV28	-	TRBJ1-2	TGTGCCAGCAGTTTACCCCGGACAGGAGCTAACTATGGCTACACCTTC	CASSLPRTGANYGYTF
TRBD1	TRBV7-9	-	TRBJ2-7	TGTGCCAGCAGCTTAGTTCACCTCAGGACAGGGTCCTACGAGCAGTACTTC	CASSLVHLRTGSYEQYF
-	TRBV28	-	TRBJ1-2	TGTGCCAGCAGCCTAGACTATGGCTACACCTTC	CASSLDYGYTF
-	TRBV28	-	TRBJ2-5	TGTGCCAGCAGTATGCCCGGGGTCCAAGAGACCCAGTACTTC	CASSMPGVQETQYF
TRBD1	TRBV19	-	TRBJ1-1	TGTGCCAGTAGGTCCGGGACAGGGGAGAACACTGAAGCTTTCTTT	CASRSGTGENTEAFF
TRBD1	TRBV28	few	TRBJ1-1	TGTGCCCATAAGACAGGGGACACTGAAGCTTTCTTT	CAHKTGDTEAFF
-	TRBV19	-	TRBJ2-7	TGTGCCAGTAGTATCGTCAGGGGCGACGAGCAGTACTTC	CASSIVRGDEQYF
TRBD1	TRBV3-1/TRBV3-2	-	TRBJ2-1	TGTGCCAGCAGCCGACAGGGGTACAATGAGCAGTTCTTC	CASSRQGYNEQFF
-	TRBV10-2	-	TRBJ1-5	TGCGCCAGCAGTGATGGAGGGGTACAGCCCCAGCATTTT	CASSDGGVQPQHF
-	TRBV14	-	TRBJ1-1	TGTGCCAGCAGCCAAGATCATCTTGTGGGGGGCACTGAAGCTTTCTTT	CASSQDHLVGGTEAFF